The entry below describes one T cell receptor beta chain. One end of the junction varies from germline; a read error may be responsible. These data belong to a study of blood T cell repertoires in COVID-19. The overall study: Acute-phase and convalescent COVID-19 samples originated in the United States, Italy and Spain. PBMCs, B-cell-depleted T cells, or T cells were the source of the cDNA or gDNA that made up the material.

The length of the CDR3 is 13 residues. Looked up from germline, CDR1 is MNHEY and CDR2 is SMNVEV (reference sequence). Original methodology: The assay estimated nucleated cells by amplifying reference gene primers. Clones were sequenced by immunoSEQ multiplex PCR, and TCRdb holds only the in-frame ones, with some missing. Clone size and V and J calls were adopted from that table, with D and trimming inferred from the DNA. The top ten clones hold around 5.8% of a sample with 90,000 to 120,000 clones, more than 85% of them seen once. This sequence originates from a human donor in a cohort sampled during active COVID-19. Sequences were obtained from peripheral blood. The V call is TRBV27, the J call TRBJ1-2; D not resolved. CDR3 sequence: CASSYGPDLLFSF. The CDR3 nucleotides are TGTGCCAGCAGTTATGGCCCAGACTTGTTATTTTCCTTC.